The 26 T cell receptor beta chains reported below all come from one sample, sequenced in a study of Ad26.COV2.S vaccination and SARS-CoV-2 variants. Some clones are missing from TCRdb's copy, which holds only in-frame ones; the method was immunoSEQ multiplex PCR. This table has under 550,000 clones, 75% to 95% appearing once. Documented treatment: roughly 20 received Ad26.COV2.S at low or high dose, single or two shots; 5 received placebo; per-sample allocation not given. Sampling took place 63 days after the first vaccine or placebo injection. The input for sequencing was peripheral blood, taken in a trial of Ad26.COV2.S vaccine versus placebo. The receptors derive from a person between 18 and 59 years old who received the Ad26.COV2.S COVID-19 vaccine or a placebo.

V and J are TRBV5-4 and TRBJ1-6, with TRBD1 identical over 7 bases. The CDR3 has 16 residues. J gave up 10 bases and V 4 bases, and 14 bases lay outside the gene matches. Per germline, CDR1 SGHNT and CDR2 YYREEE (reference sequence). The CDR3 nucleotides read TGTGCCAGCAGCCCCACCCCGCAGGGGGTTATGTCACCCCTCCACTTT. This sequence encodes CASSPTPQGVMSPLHF.

This chain uses TRBV7-9 with TRBJ2-1; a possible D gene is TRBD1 (6 bases). CDR1 and CDR2 from the germline V gene are SEHNR and FQNEAQ (reference sequence). This CDR3 has 13 amino acids. The ends were cut back, 6 bases at V and 4 bases at J, with 10 bases in the middle. The CDR3 loop reads CASRQDSYNEQFF. The CDR3, as DNA: TGTGCCAGCAGACAGGACAGTTACAATGAGCAGTTCTTC.

The chain recombines TRBV3-1 (or the pseudogene TRBV3-2) with TRBJ2-7; no clear D gene. With 1 base removed from V and 3 bases from J, the gap between germline ends came to 7 bases. Germline V gene data show CDR1 as LGHDT and CDR2 as YNNKEL (reference sequence). This CDR3 is 13 amino acids long. The CDR3 region is CASSQVIGYEQYF. CDR3 DNA sequence: TGTGCCAGCAGCCAAGTTATCGGCTACGAGCAGTACTTC.

Points on this clone: Other DNA variants within this sample encode the same CDR3. This sequence joins TRBV5-5 and TRBJ1-5, with D unclear. The CDR3 covers 15 residues. The V end lost 1 base, the J end lost 0 bases, and 8 bases lay between the germline ends. Germline CDR1 is SGHKS and CDR2 is YYEKEE (reference sequence). CDR3 region: CASSLTDYSNQPQHF. CDR3 sequence (DNA): TGTGCCAGCAGCTTGACCGATTATAGCAATCAGCCCCAGCATTTT.

For the CDR3, the DNA is TGTGCCAGCAGTCCTCAACCGGGACAAATAAATCAGCCCCAGCATTTT. This sequence encodes CASSPQPGQINQPQHF. This chain uses TRBV27 with TRBJ1-5, with a weak D call TRBD1 (6 bases). The CDR3 covers 16 residues. Germline CDR1 and CDR2: MNHEY and SMNVEV (reference sequence). Trimming pared 5 bases from V and 4 bases from J, leaving 18 bases between.

Only one count was recorded for this clone. Other DNA sequences in this sample translate to the same CDR3. The J gene is TRBJ1-1, the V gene TRBV30, with D hard to call. The germline V gene has CDR1 GTSNPN and CDR2 SVGIG (reference sequence). V was shortened by 0 bases and J by 7 bases, with 6 bases between the two germline ends. The CDR3 extends over 11 amino acids. The CDR3 DNA sequence: TGTGCCTGGAGTGTACGAGGTGAAGCTTTCTTT. It encodes CAWSVRGEAFF.

The DNA of the CDR3 is TGTGCCAGCAGCCAAACCGACAGGAAGTGGTTCTTT. Its protein is CASSQTDRKWFF. The rearrangement uses TRBV3-1 (or the pseudogene TRBV3-2) and TRBJ1-1; D is perhaps TRBD1 (6 bases). Germline V gene sequence: CDR1 LGHDT, CDR2 YNNKEL (reference sequence). Trimming shortened V by 2 bases and J by 14 bases, and 15 bases separated the two germline ends. The CDR3 contains 12 residues.

The chain links TRBV5-6 to TRBJ2-1, with D possibly being TRBD1 (6 bases). Deletions cut 4 bases from V and 8 bases from J, with 22 bases between. The length of the CDR3 is 16 residues. CDR1 and CDR2 from the germline V gene are SGHDT and YYEEEE. The CDR3 DNA sequence: TGTGCCAGCAGCCCGCTGGGAACAGGGCTTGCGGATGAGCAGTTCTTC. Translation gives CASSPLGTGLADEQFF.

The chain recombines TRBV6-5 with TRBJ2-5; 8 bases agree with TRBD1. J was trimmed by 4 bases and V by 2 bases; bases with no gene match: 3. Germline loops: CDR1 MNHEY, CDR2 SVGAGI. The CDR3 sequence is 14 residues long. CDR3 in amino acids: CASSYPGQGETQYF. CDR3 nucleotide sequence: TGTGCCAGCAGTTACCCCGGACAGGGAGAGACCCAGTACTTC.

The V gene is TRBV7-2, the J gene TRBJ2-4, with D possibly TRBD2 on 5 matching bases. The CDR3 loop spans 17 amino acids. Per germline, CDR1 SGHTA and CDR2 FQGNSA. V lost 1 base and J lost 3, with 16 bases in between. In DNA form, the CDR3 reads TGTGCCAGCAGCTTAGGTGGGAGTGGGTACGACAAAAACATTCAGTACTTC. It codes for CASSLGGSGYDKNIQYF. Full variable domain (rest looked up from reference TRBV7-2 and TRBJ2-4): GAGVSQSPSNKVTEKGKDVELRCDPISGHTALYWYRQSLGQGLEFLIYFQGNSAPDKSGLPSDRFSAERTGGSVSTLTIQRTQQEDSAVYLCASSLGGSGYDKNIQYFGAGTRLSVL.

This chain uses TRBV27 with TRBJ1-5, with D uncertain. CDR1 MNHEY and CDR2 SMNVEV come from the germline V gene (reference sequence). The CDR3 is 15 amino acids. Trimming removed 3 bases from V and 0 bases from J, with 9 bases in between. CDR3 in amino acids: CASSFLPISNQPQHF. The CDR3 coding sequence is TGTGCCAGCAGTTTTTTGCCGATTAGCAATCAGCCCCAGCATTTT.

J is TRBJ2-3 and V is TRBV7-9; 7 nucleotides agree with TRBD2. The CDR3 runs 16 residues. Per the germline V gene, CDR1 is SEHNR and CDR2 is FQNEAQ (reference sequence). Losses at the gene ends were 1 base for V and 2 bases for J; bases not matched to a gene: 6. This CDR3 is CASSLGEREHTDTQYF. Here the CDR3 DNA reads TGTGCCAGCAGCTTAGGGGAGCGGGAACACACAGATACGCAGTATTTT.

The V call is TRBV9, the J call TRBJ2-2; no clear D. CDR1 is SGDLS and CDR2 is YYNGEE in the germline V gene. V was clipped by 0 bases and J by 3 bases, with 3 bases between them. This CDR3 region has 13 residues. CDR3 sequence (DNA): TGTGCCAGCAGCGTAGTAGACACCGGGGAGCTGTTTTTT. Residues: CASSVVDTGELFF.

Regarding this clone: At the DNA level, this CDR3 is encoded by other sequences in the same sample as well. V is TRBV12-3 or TRBV12-4 and J is TRBJ1-5; 7 nucleotides line up with TRBD1. The J segment lost 4 bases and the V segment lost 6 bases, leaving 3 bases of the junction unmatched. The CDR3 loop spans 13 amino acids. The CDR3 sequence: CASRRQGNQPQHF. DNA for the CDR3: TGTGCCAGCAGAAGACAGGGAAATCAGCCCCAGCATTTT.

V usage is TRBV19 and J usage is TRBJ1-5; D perhaps matches TRBD1 (5 bases). Germline-derived CDR1 and CDR2 are LNHDA and SQIVND (reference sequence). CDR3 size: 14 residues. V dropped 4 bases and J dropped 9 bases, with 16 bases sitting between them. The CDR3 protein is CASSKGDDRSPQHF. The DNA of the CDR3 is TGTGCCAGTAGTAAAGGGGACGATCGGTCGCCCCAGCATTTT.

This clone was detected a few times. This chain connects TRBV6-5 to TRBJ2-7, with D maybe TRBD1 (5 bases). CDR1 and CDR2 (germline): MNHEY, SVGAGI. V dropped 4 bases and J dropped 0 bases, with 16 bases sitting between them. This CDR3 is built from 16 residues. CDR3 in DNA: TGTGCCAGCAGTTCCCTCCTAGGGGCGAGCTCCTACGAGCAGTACTTC. The encoded protein is CASSSLLGASSYEQYF.

This clone was detected a few times. The chain uses TRBV7-9 and TRBJ1-5; D is possibly TRBD1 (5 bases). The CDR3 is made up of 17 amino acids. With 1 base removed from V and 1 base from J, the gap between germline ends came to 14 bases. Germline V gene data show CDR1 as SEHNR and CDR2 as FQNEAQ (reference sequence). The CDR3 sequence: CASSLGRGTRSNQPQHF. The CDR3 region has the DNA TGTGCCAGCAGCTTAGGGAGGGGAACCAGAAGCAATCAGCCCCAGCATTTT.

V and J are TRBV6-4 and TRBJ1-1; D gene unclear. Germline V gene lookup returns CDR1 MRHNA and CDR2 SNTAGT. The CDR3 is 13 amino acids. V was trimmed by 0 bases and J by 8 bases, leaving 10 bases between them. The DNA of the CDR3 is TGTGCCAGCAGTGACTCGAATAAAGGGGAAGCTTTCTTT. Its protein is CASSDSNKGEAFF.

The chain links TRBV5-1 to TRBJ2-7; D uncertain. The germline V gene has CDR1 SGHRS and CDR2 YFSETQ. Trimming left V 4 bases short and J 6 bases short, with 14 bases between. The CDR3 loop spans 13 amino acids. For the CDR3, the DNA is TGCGCCAGCAGCCCGGCAGGACGGGCCGAGCAGTACTTC. It codes for CASSPAGRAEQYF.

The J gene is TRBJ2-3, the V gene TRBV20-1; no reliable D call. V dropped 0 bases and J dropped 5 bases, with 3 bases sitting between them. This CDR3 comprises 11 residues. Germline CDR1 is DFQATT and CDR2 is SNEGSKA (reference sequence). For the CDR3, the DNA is TGCAGTGCTAGAGAGAGAGATACGCAGTATTTT. Its translation: CSARERDTQYF.

This clone is labeled as medium-sized (0.01 to 0.1%). The chain is built from TRBV19 and TRBJ1-6; the D is unclear. The CDR3 is 14 residues long. CDR1 and CDR2 (germline): LNHDA, SQIVND (reference sequence). Trimming cost V 3 bases and J 4 bases, with 7 bases left between them. The CDR3 spells CASSMVGYNSPLHF. The CDR3 DNA reads as TGTGCCAGTAGTATGGTCGGTTATAATTCACCCCTCCACTTT.

J is TRBJ2-7 and V is TRBV27; possible D gene TRBD1, 5 bases. CDR1 and CDR2 (germline): MNHEY, SMNVEV (reference sequence). This CDR3 has 17 residues. Trimming pared 5 bases from V and 3 bases from J, leaving 23 bases between. The chain's CDR3 is CASSPPAWQGNFYEQYF. DNA of the CDR3: TGTGCCAGCAGTCCTCCTGCGTGGCAGGGAAACTTCTACGAGCAGTACTTC.

This sequence joins TRBV4-3 and TRBJ2-1, with 13 bases identical to TRBD2. CDR1 and CDR2 (germline): LGHNA, YSLEER. The CDR3 length is 17 residues. V trimming: 2 bases; J trimming: 9 bases; junction bases outside the gene matches: 10. CDR3 amino acids: CASSQQGLAGVLFEQFF. In DNA, the CDR3 is TGCGCCAGCAGCCAACAAGGACTAGCGGGAGTATTGTTTGAGCAGTTCTTC.

CDR3 loop: CASIWRLAGGPKEQYF. The CDR3, as DNA: TGTGCCAGCATTTGGAGACTAGCGGGAGGGCCAAAAGAGCAGTACTTC. The V and J genes are TRBV2 and TRBJ2-7; 14 nucleotides line up with TRBD2. Germline V lookup: CDR1 SNHLY, CDR2 FYNNEI. The trim removed 7 bases at V and 7 bases at J, leaving 12 bases unmatched. The CDR3 covers 16 residues.

The J gene is TRBJ2-2, the V gene TRBV7-2; 12 positions match TRBD2. The germline V gene encodes CDR1 SGHTA and CDR2 FQGNSA. The CDR3 runs to 15 residues. After removal of 5 bases from V and 7 bases from J, the junction contained 5 bases not matched to a gene. The CDR3 DNA follows: TGTGCCAGCAGCCCAGGACTAGCGGGAATCGGGGAGCTGTTTTTT. This gives the protein CASSPGLAGIGELFF.

The gene calls are TRBV3-1 (or the pseudogene TRBV3-2) and TRBJ2-1, with D unresolved. Germline CDR1 and CDR2: LGHDT and YNNKEL (reference sequence). Trimming pared 0 bases from V and 1 base from J, leaving 7 bases between. The CDR3 contains 15 residues. CDR3 DNA sequence: TGTGCCAGCAGCCAAGATATCGGTTCCTACAATGAGCAGTTCTTC. Protein product: CASSQDIGSYNEQFF.